Listed below are T cell receptor beta chains from one sample, sequenced in a study of cytomegalovirus exposure and HLA in healthy donors. TCRdb keeps only in-frame clones here, not all; method: immunoSEQ multiplex PCR. The table lists 150,000 or so clones, roughly 80% of them singletons. Sequencing used PBMCs. The receptors shown here come from a female donor in good health and CMV-seronegative. The CDR3 runs from the conserved cysteine through the conserved F or W. The order of the fields is J gene, V gene, clone size, D gene, CDR3 DNA, CDR3 protein. The D gene is left open where the match is weak. Rows may omit the clone size; those that give it use once, few, many or a size class.

J gene: TRBJ2-3
V gene: TRBV2
clone size: few
D gene: NA
CDR3 DNA: TGTGCCAGCAGCAGGCTAGCCTACACAGATACGCAGTATTTT
CDR3 protein: CASSRLAYTDTQYF

J gene: TRBJ1-3
V gene: TRBV28
clone size: NA
D gene: NA
CDR3 DNA: TGTGCCAGCAGTGGGGGACTGCTCTCTGGAAACACCATATATTTT
CDR3 protein: CASSGGLLSGNTIYF

J gene: TRBJ1-1
V gene: TRBV30
clone size: NA
D gene: TRBD1
CDR3 DNA: TGTGCCTGGAGTTCAGGGGGCAGGACTGAAGCTTTCTTT
CDR3 protein: CAWSSGGRTEAFF

J gene: TRBJ1-1
V gene: TRBV5-1
clone size: NA
D gene: TRBD1
CDR3 DNA: TGCGCCAGCAGCGCGGGGGGGACAGAAAACACTGAAGCTTTCTTT
CDR3 protein: CASSAGGTENTEAFF

J gene: TRBJ1-2
V gene: TRBV29-1
clone size: few
D gene: NA
CDR3 DNA: TGCAGCGTTGGAGGAGGCTACACCTTC
CDR3 protein: CSVGGGYTF

J gene: TRBJ2-1
V gene: TRBV7-2
clone size: NA
D gene: NA
CDR3 DNA: TGTGCCAGCAGCTTAGTTGGGCCCTTGGACAATGAGCAGTTCTTC
CDR3 protein: CASSLVGPLDNEQFF

J gene: TRBJ2-2
V gene: TRBV5-4
clone size: NA
D gene: TRBD2
CDR3 DNA: TGTGCCAGCAGCACCGGACTAGCGGGAGGGACCGGGGAGCTGTTTTTT
CDR3 protein: CASSTGLAGGTGELFF

J gene: TRBJ2-6
V gene: TRBV18
clone size: NA
D gene: TRBD1
CDR3 DNA: TGTGCCAGCTCGGCGACAGGGGGGCAGGGGGCCAACGTCCTGACTTTC
CDR3 protein: CASSATGGQGANVLTF

J gene: TRBJ2-3
V gene: TRBV10-3
clone size: NA
D gene: TRBD2
CDR3 DNA: TGTGCCATCAGCGCCTCTAGCGGGAGGAAGACAGATACGCAGTATTTT
CDR3 protein: CAISASSGRKTDTQYF

J gene: TRBJ2-7
V gene: TRBV7-2
clone size: NA
D gene: TRBD2
CDR3 DNA: TGTGCCAGCAGCCGATTGAGCGGGGGTCTATCCTACGAGCAGTACTTC
CDR3 protein: CASSRLSGGLSYEQYF

J gene: TRBJ2-7
V gene: TRBV27
clone size: NA
D gene: TRBD2
CDR3 DNA: TGTGCCAGCAGTTCGGGAGGCGAGCAGTACTTC
CDR3 protein: CASSSGGEQYF

J gene: TRBJ2-7
V gene: TRBV28
clone size: NA
D gene: NA
CDR3 DNA: TGTGCCAGCAGTAAGGGGTCTCTCGAACAGTACTTC
CDR3 protein: CASSKGSLEQYF

J gene: TRBJ2-7
V gene: TRBV18
clone size: NA
D gene: TRBD2
CDR3 DNA: TGTGCCAGCTCACCTACCGGGACTAGCGATTACGAGCAGTACTTC
CDR3 protein: CASSPTGTSDYEQYF

J gene: TRBJ1-4
V gene: TRBV6-6
clone size: few
D gene: NA
CDR3 DNA: TGTGCCAGCAGTTTTGACAGAGAAAAACTGTTTTTT
CDR3 protein: CASSFDREKLFF

J gene: TRBJ2-1
V gene: TRBV7-2
clone size: NA
D gene: TRBD1
CDR3 DNA: TGTGCCAGCAGATGGGACAGGGGATCCTACAATGAGCAGTTCTTC
CDR3 protein: CASRWDRGSYNEQFF

J gene: TRBJ1-3
V gene: TRBV5-1
clone size: NA
D gene: NA
CDR3 DNA: TGCGCCAGCAGCTTGGGACGCGGGTCCACTGGAAACACCATATATTTT
CDR3 protein: CASSLGRGSTGNTIYF

J gene: TRBJ2-2
V gene: TRBV10-1
clone size: NA
D gene: NA
CDR3 DNA: TGCGCCAGCAGTGAGTCGCCTCTAGCAGCCGGGGAGCTGTTTTTT
CDR3 protein: CASSESPLAAGELFF

J gene: TRBJ1-2
V gene: TRBV7-2
clone size: NA
D gene: TRBD1
CDR3 DNA: TGTGCCAGCAGCCCAGGGGGACAGTTATATGGCTACACCTTC
CDR3 protein: CASSPGGQLYGYTF

J gene: TRBJ1-4
V gene: TRBV11-2
clone size: NA
D gene: NA
CDR3 DNA: TGTGCCAGCAGCTGGGGGGGTGGCGAAAAACTGTTTTTT
CDR3 protein: CASSWGGGEKLFF

J gene: TRBJ1-2
V gene: TRBV7-9
clone size: NA
D gene: TRBD1
CDR3 DNA: TGTGCCAGCAGGGGGACAGCCCTCTATGGCTACACCTTC
CDR3 protein: CASRGTALYGYTF

J gene: TRBJ2-1
V gene: TRBV5-1
clone size: few
D gene: TRBD2
CDR3 DNA: TGCGCCAGCAGCTCGAATCCGGGCGGCCCCGGGACTAGCGGGAGCGGGGAGCAGTTCTTC
CDR3 protein: CASSSNPGGPGTSGSGEQFF

J gene: TRBJ2-7
V gene: TRBV7-3
clone size: few
D gene: NA
CDR3 DNA: TGTGCCAGCAGCCCCCAAAGCGGCTCCTACGAGCAGTACTTC
CDR3 protein: CASSPQSGSYEQYF

J gene: TRBJ2-2
V gene: TRBV7-3
clone size: NA
D gene: TRBD1
CDR3 DNA: TGTGCCAGCAGCTCCCAGACAGGGGCGAACACCGGGGAGCTGTTTTTT
CDR3 protein: CASSSQTGANTGELFF

J gene: TRBJ2-3
V gene: TRBV11-3
clone size: NA
D gene: NA
CDR3 DNA: TGTGCCAGCAGCTCCGGGACAAAAGGGGTTTTCACAGATACGCAGTATTTT
CDR3 protein: CASSSGTKGVFTDTQYF

J gene: TRBJ2-2
V gene: TRBV11-2
clone size: NA
D gene: TRBD1
CDR3 DNA: TGTGCCAGCAGCTTAGCAGGGGGTACCACCGGGGAGCTGTTTTTT
CDR3 protein: CASSLAGGTTGELFF

J gene: TRBJ2-1
V gene: TRBV13
clone size: once
D gene: TRBD2
CDR3 DNA: TGTGCCAGCAGCCCTTGGACTAGCGGGAGGGACAATGAGCAGTTCTTC
CDR3 protein: CASSPWTSGRDNEQFF

J gene: TRBJ2-7
V gene: TRBV6-1
clone size: NA
D gene: NA
CDR3 DNA: TGTGCCAGCAGTGAATGGTCCTACGAGCAGTACTTC
CDR3 protein: CASSEWSYEQYF

J gene: TRBJ2-4
V gene: TRBV6-5
clone size: NA
D gene: NA
CDR3 DNA: TGTGCCAGCCAGGGCCCCCGGAGCATTCAGTACTTC
CDR3 protein: CASQGPRSIQYF

J gene: TRBJ2-7
V gene: TRBV28
clone size: NA
D gene: TRBD2
CDR3 DNA: TGTGCCAGCAGGCGTACTAGCGGGTCTTACTACGAGCAGTACTTC
CDR3 protein: CASRRTSGSYYEQYF

J gene: TRBJ2-2
V gene: TRBV18
clone size: once
D gene: TRBD1
CDR3 DNA: TGTGCCAGCTCAGAGGGACAGGGGGCGACCGGGGAGCTGTTTTTT
CDR3 protein: CASSEGQGATGELFF

J gene: TRBJ2-1
V gene: TRBV29-1
clone size: NA
D gene: NA
CDR3 DNA: TGCAGCGTTGAAGGTAGCGCCCAGGGGCACAATGAGCAGTTCTTC
CDR3 protein: CSVEGSAQGHNEQFF

J gene: TRBJ1-5
V gene: TRBV10-2
clone size: NA
D gene: NA
CDR3 DNA: TGCGCCAGCAGTGAGTCCTCTTACAGGAATCAGCCCCAGCATTTT
CDR3 protein: CASSESSYRNQPQHF

J gene: TRBJ1-3
V gene: TRBV19
clone size: NA
D gene: NA
CDR3 DNA: TGTGCCAGTACCCTCGGGGACACCATATATTTT
CDR3 protein: CASTLGDTIYF

J gene: TRBJ1-6
V gene: TRBV6-6
clone size: NA
D gene: TRBD1
CDR3 DNA: TGTGCCAGCACTCCGACAGGGCGAGGATCACCCCTCCACTTT
CDR3 protein: CASTPTGRGSPLHF

J gene: TRBJ2-3
V gene: TRBV30
clone size: NA
D gene: NA
CDR3 DNA: TGTGCCTGGAGTCCTCGGACTGGGGCTAGCGGCACAGATACGCAGTATTTT
CDR3 protein: CAWSPRTGASGTDTQYF

J gene: TRBJ2-7
V gene: TRBV5-4
clone size: NA
D gene: TRBD1
CDR3 DNA: TGTGCCAGCAGCTTGGAACAGGGGGCTTACGAGCAGTACTTC
CDR3 protein: CASSLEQGAYEQYF

J gene: TRBJ2-3
V gene: TRBV11-2
clone size: NA
D gene: NA
CDR3 DNA: TGTGCCAGCAGCTCAGGGTCCGGCACAGATACGCAGTATTTT
CDR3 protein: CASSSGSGTDTQYF

J gene: TRBJ1-6
V gene: TRBV21-1
clone size: NA
D gene: NA
CDR3 DNA: TGTGCCAGCAGCACGAAGCAGGGGGCGCGCCGGAGATGTGACAATTCACCCCTCCACTTT
CDR3 protein: CASSTKQGARRRCDNSPLHF

J gene: TRBJ2-5
V gene: TRBV18
clone size: NA
D gene: NA
CDR3 DNA: TGTGCCAGCTCACAGGGGAGGCAAGAGACCCAGTACTTC
CDR3 protein: CASSQGRQETQYF

J gene: TRBJ2-7
V gene: TRBV7-9
clone size: NA
D gene: NA
CDR3 DNA: TGTTCCAGCAGCCCTTTGACCCAGCGCGAGCAGTACTTC
CDR3 protein: CSSSPLTQREQYF

J gene: TRBJ2-7
V gene: TRBV20-1
clone size: NA
D gene: NA
CDR3 DNA: TGCAGTGCTAGCCCCTACGAGCAGTACTTC
CDR3 protein: CSASPYEQYF

J gene: TRBJ1-5
V gene: TRBV19
clone size: few
D gene: TRBD1
CDR3 DNA: TGTGCCGGTGGGGACAGGGACAATCAGCCCCAGCATTTT
CDR3 protein: CAGGDRDNQPQHF

J gene: TRBJ2-7
V gene: TRBV2
clone size: NA
D gene: NA
CDR3 DNA: TGTGCCAGCATATTAGCGGCATACTACGAGCAGTACTTC
CDR3 protein: CASILAAYYEQYF

J gene: TRBJ2-3
V gene: TRBV10-3
clone size: NA
D gene: TRBD1
CDR3 DNA: TGTGCCATCAGTGTGGGACAGGGGGCCTCAGATACGCAGTATTTT
CDR3 protein: CAISVGQGASDTQYF

J gene: TRBJ1-2
V gene: TRBV4-3
clone size: NA
D gene: TRBD1
CDR3 DNA: TGCGCCAGCAGCCAACGAACAGGGGGACTCTATGGCTACACCTTC
CDR3 protein: CASSQRTGGLYGYTF

J gene: TRBJ2-1
V gene: TRBV19
clone size: NA
D gene: NA
CDR3 DNA: TGTGCCAGTAGTACCATTTACAATGAGCAGTTCTTC
CDR3 protein: CASSTIYNEQFF